This T cell receptor beta chain was identified during a study of T cell repertoires in ileal Crohn's disease. Study-wide background: About half of patients got postoperative therapy: about twelve thiopurines, under 20 anti-TNF. Study observations and caveats: Active smokers at surgery had more clonal expansions than non-smokers. Endoscopy was done a median approximately seven months after surgery.

This CDR3 has 15 amino acids. V was shortened by 6 bases and J by 0 bases, with 13 bases between the two germline ends. Germline loops: CDR1 SNHLY, CDR2 FYNNEI. As for time point: neoterminal ileum biopsy at postoperative endoscopy, about 6 months after surgery. Included were adult ileal or ileocolonic Crohn's patients indicated for ileocolonic resection. The method was immunoSEQ multiplex PCR; TCRdb's version includes in-frame clones alone and lacks a portion of them. The sample yields under 2,500 clones, around 89% seen once. With regard to this clone: Its target is unknown.

The chain is built from TRBV2 and TRBJ2-3; possibly TRBD2 for D (5 bases). The receptor's source is an adult with Crohn's disease. The material sequenced was ileal tissue. CDR3 DNA sequence: TGTGCCAGCAGACGGACTTTGTCTAGCACAGATACGCAGTATTTT. Protein sequence: CASRRTLSSTDTQYF.